The TCR beta chain described here comes from a study of blood T cell repertoires in COVID-19. Germline V gene data show CDR1 as GTSNPN and CDR2 as SVGIG (reference sequence). The CDR3 has 17 amino acids. V trimming: 3 bases; J trimming: 2 bases; junction bases outside the gene matches: 7. Libraries were prepared by immunoSEQ multiplex PCR; TCRdb keeps only in-frame clonotypes and omits some of them. The sample records 240,000 or so clones, 88% being singletons. This receptor was identified in a woman in her 30s with acute or convalescent COVID-19. What was sequenced was peripheral blood. J is TRBJ2-7 and V is TRBV30; TRBD2 matches at 16 bases. DNA of the CDR3: TGTGCCTGGAGAACCGGGACTAGCGGGAGGGCCCCCTACGAGCAGTACTTC. It yields the protein CAWRTGTSGRAPYEQYF.